A single sample gave rise to the 14 T cell receptor beta chains below, sequenced in a study of T cell repertoires in cytomegalovirus infection. From the reads, TCRdb called clonotypes with MiXCR, one entry per CDR3 protein. The data hold roughly 230,000 distinct CDR3 sequences, with about 23% observed a single time. The sample taken for sequencing was CD8+ T cells from PBMCs. All receptors come from a human donor in good health (CMV status not recorded). Some clones in this sample may be carry-over from other donors' samples.

The rearrangement links TRBV5-6 to TRBJ2-3; D may correspond to TRBD1 or TRBD2 (5 bases each). The germline V gene encodes CDR1 SGHDT and CDR2 YYEEEE. Trimming took 3 bases from V and 6 from J, leaving 17 bases between them. This CDR3 has 15 residues. CDR3: CASSWDVELRDTQYF. In DNA form, the CDR3 reads TGTGCCAGCAGCTGGGACGTCGAACTTAGGGATACGCAGTATTTT.

V and J are TRBV5-4 and TRBJ2-7; the D gene could be TRBD1 or TRBD2 (6 bases each). Germline values: CDR1 SGHNT, CDR2 YYREEE (reference sequence). The V end was cut by 2 bases, the J end by 3 bases, with 12 bases between. The CDR3 spans 14 residues. The CDR3 is CASSFDRGDYEQYF. The CDR3 DNA follows: TGTGCCAGCAGCTTTGATAGGGGGGACTACGAGCAGTACTTC.

This clonotype was counted ten times or more. The V and J genes are TRBV7-9 and TRBJ1-1; no definite D call. CDR1 and CDR2 from the germline V gene are SEHNR and FQNEAQ (reference sequence). Trimming stripped 1 base from V and 3 bases from J, with 6 bases between. The CDR3 sequence is 13 residues long. The CDR3 is CASSLVGHTEAFF. The CDR3 bases are TGTGCCAGCAGCTTAGTAGGGCACACTGAAGCTTTCTTT.

The rearrangement uses TRBV6-2 or TRBV6-3 and TRBJ2-2; TRBD1 agrees at 7 bases. The J segment lost 6 bases and the V segment lost 6 bases, leaving 7 bases of the junction unmatched. The germline V gene encodes CDR1 MNHEY and CDR2 SVGEGT. CDR3 length: 14 amino acids. DNA for the CDR3: TGTGCCAGCAGGTACCCGACAGGGTCCGGGGAGCTGTTTTTT. It encodes CASRYPTGSGELFF.

The V gene is TRBV12-3 or TRBV12-4, the J gene TRBJ1-5; 8 nucleotides match TRBD1. The CDR3 loop spans 19 amino acids. Trimming at V came to 0 bases and at J to 7 bases, leaving 17 bases not matched to a gene. In DNA, the CDR3 is TGTGCCAGCAGTTTAGCGAAGGATTTACGGCAGGGGGCTGGACAGCCCCAGCATTTT. As protein: CASSLAKDLRQGAGQPQHF.

This clonotype was counted at least ten times. The chain recombines TRBV7-6 with TRBJ2-1; a weak D match, TRBD2 (6 bases). The CDR3 extends over 15 amino acids. Trimming cost V 5 bases and J 2 bases, with 13 bases left between them. The V gene's germline CDR1 is SGHVS and CDR2 FNYEAQ. The CDR3 is CASSPDGGAYNEQFF. The CDR3 bases are TGTGCCAGCAGCCCCGACGGGGGAGCCTACAATGAGCAGTTCTTC.

V and J are TRBV19 and TRBJ1-2; 11 bases are a match to TRBD1. J was trimmed by 3 bases and V by 10 bases; bases with no gene match: 22. The CDR3 totals 19 residues. Germline values: CDR1 LNHDA, CDR2 SQIVND (reference sequence). CDR3 region: CATSGILRTGGGQDYGYTF. The DNA of the CDR3 is TGTGCCACCTCAGGGATACTCCGGACAGGGGGCGGACAGGACTATGGCTACACCTTC.

This sequence joins TRBV2 and TRBJ2-2, with D possibly TRBD2 on 5 matching bases. CDR1 is SNHLY, CDR2 FYNNEI, per germline. The CDR3 covers 16 residues. V was cut by 2 bases and J by 4 bases, with 14 bases left in between. The CDR3 DNA sequence: TGTGCCAGCAGTGAATGGGCCGGGGATGGCACCGGGGAGCTGTTTTTT. Translation: CASSEWAGDGTGELFF.

This sequence joins TRBV29-1 and TRBJ2-1; D possibly corresponds to TRBD1 (5 bases). The V end lost 6 bases, the J end lost 10 bases, and 13 bases lay between the germline ends. The CDR3 totals 11 residues. The germline gives CDR1 SQVTM, CDR2 ANQGSEA. The CDR3 sequence: CSVIKTAEQFF. The CDR3 DNA reads as TGCAGCGTGATAAAGACAGCAGAGCAGTTCTTC.

The chain employs TRBV3-1 and TRBJ2-1; 10 bases are a match to TRBD1. CDR1 is LGHDT and CDR2 is YNNKEL in the germline V gene (reference sequence). The J segment lost 3 bases and the V segment lost 1 base, leaving 3 bases of the junction unmatched. CDR3 length: 16 residues. The CDR3 loop is CASSQARTGGYNEQFF. CDR3 bases: TGTGCCAGCAGCCAAGCCCGGACAGGGGGCTACAATGAGCAGTTCTTC.

This clonotype was seen a few times. J is TRBJ1-1 and V is TRBV7-2, with no clear D. V dropped 6 bases and J dropped 4 bases, with 12 bases sitting between them. Germline V gene lookup returns CDR1 SGHTA and CDR2 FQGNSA. This CDR3 spans 13 amino acids. CDR3 DNA: TGTGCCAGCAGTATAAGCCTCGGCACTGAAGCTTTCTTT. This translates into CASSISLGTEAFF.

The rearrangement uses TRBV4-1 and TRBJ2-7, with 9 bases aligning to TRBD1. Trimming cost V 4 bases and J 2 bases; bases outside gene matches: 3. This CDR3 contains 14 residues. Germline-derived CDR1 and CDR2 are MGHRA and YSYEKL. In DNA form, the CDR3 reads TGCGCCAGCAGCCCCTGGACAGGGGCCTACGAGCAGTACTTC. This encodes CASSPWTGAYEQYF.

V usage is TRBV7-3 and J usage is TRBJ2-7, with D possibly being TRBD1 (6 bases). V was trimmed by 6 bases and J by 5 bases, leaving 8 bases between them. The CDR3 spans 11 residues. In germline, CDR1 is SGHTA, CDR2 FQGTGA. CDR3 residues: CASRSGDEQYF. The CDR3, as DNA: TGTGCCAGCAGGTCAGGGGACGAGCAGTACTTC.

This clonotype was seen repeatedly, ten times or more. This chain joins TRBV7-2 and TRBJ2-3; 10 positions agree with TRBD2. The CDR3 is 15 amino acids. The ends lost 5 bases at V and 6 bases at J; junction bases unmatched: 8. CDR1 is SGHTA, CDR2 FQGNSA, per germline. As DNA, the CDR3 is TGTGCCAGCAGCCGAGTCCCGGGACTAGCGGATACGCAGTATTTT. This sequence encodes CASSRVPGLADTQYF.